A selection of T cell receptor beta chains follows, all from one sample in a study of blood T cell repertoires in COVID-19. Data came from immunoSEQ multiplex PCR; TCRdb stores just in-frame clones and leaves some out. The table has approximately 210,000 clones, about 92% seen once. Material for sequencing was peripheral blood. These TCRs come from a man aged 25 to 40 with acute or convalescent COVID-19. The CDR3 runs from the conserved cysteine through the conserved F or W. Each record gives: clone size, V gene, J gene, D gene, CDR3 protein, CDR3 DNA. A D gene is named only where the DNA matches it firmly. For some rows the clone size is stated as once, few or many, or as a class when expanded; others skip it.

abundance: -; v_gene: TRBV27; j_gene: TRBJ2-3; d_gene: -; CDR3aa: CASSFQGTDTQYF; CDR3nt: TGTGCCAGCAGTTTTCAGGGCACAGATACGCAGTATTTT
abundance: -; v_gene: TRBV20-1; j_gene: TRBJ1-1; d_gene: -; CDR3aa: CSASRLEAFF; CDR3nt: TGCAGTGCTTCGCGTCTTGAAGCTTTCTTT
abundance: -; v_gene: TRBV5-4; j_gene: TRBJ1-1; d_gene: -; CDR3aa: CASSAGVTEAFF; CDR3nt: TGTGCCAGCAGCGCAGGGGTCACTGAAGCTTTCTTT
abundance: -; v_gene: TRBV6-5; j_gene: TRBJ1-1; d_gene: -; CDR3aa: CACLVTRNTEAFF; CDR3nt: TGTGCCTGCCTAGTAACCCGTAACACTGAAGCTTTCTTT
abundance: -; v_gene: TRBV7-9; j_gene: TRBJ1-2; d_gene: -; CDR3aa: CASSLGLEGANYGYTF; CDR3nt: TGTGCCAGCAGTCTCGGGTTGGAAGGCGCTAACTATGGCTACACCTTC
abundance: -; v_gene: TRBV7-8; j_gene: TRBJ2-7; d_gene: TRBD1; CDR3aa: CASSPGTGVGSEQYF; CDR3nt: TGTGCCAGCAGCCCCGGGACAGGGGTAGGCAGCGAGCAGTACTTC
abundance: -; v_gene: TRBV18; j_gene: TRBJ1-5; d_gene: TRBD1; CDR3aa: CASSPGQEVNQPQHF; CDR3nt: TGTGCCAGCTCACCTGGACAGGAGGTCAATCAGCCCCAGCATTTT
abundance: -; v_gene: TRBV18; j_gene: TRBJ1-5; d_gene: -; CDR3aa: CASSLPGRGGNQPQHF; CDR3nt: TGTGCCAGCTCACTCCCGGGGCGGGGAGGCAATCAGCCCCAGCATTTT
abundance: once; v_gene: TRBV11-2; j_gene: TRBJ2-7; d_gene: -; CDR3aa: CASSSAPTVFYEQYF; CDR3nt: TGTGCCAGCAGCTCCGCTCCGACAGTCTTCTACGAGCAGTACTTC
abundance: -; v_gene: TRBV5-5; j_gene: TRBJ1-5; d_gene: -; CDR3aa: CASSPNLGHNSNQPQHF; CDR3nt: TGTGCCAGCAGCCCCAACCTAGGACACAATAGCAATCAGCCCCAGCATTTT
abundance: -; v_gene: TRBV19; j_gene: TRBJ1-1; d_gene: -; CDR3aa: CASSYSNTEAFF; CDR3nt: TGTGCCAGTAGTTACAGCAACACTGAAGCTTTCTTT
abundance: -; v_gene: TRBV18; j_gene: TRBJ1-4; d_gene: TRBD1; CDR3aa: CASSSTGALSEKLFF; CDR3nt: TGTGCCAGCTCCAGTACAGGGGCCCTGAGTGAAAAACTGTTTTTT
abundance: -; v_gene: TRBV12-5; j_gene: TRBJ2-3; d_gene: -; CDR3aa: CASGLTLADTQYF; CDR3nt: TGTGCTAGTGGCTTGACCTTAGCGGATACGCAGTATTTT
abundance: -; v_gene: TRBV18; j_gene: TRBJ1-5; d_gene: -; CDR3aa: CASSTGRGGSNQPQHF; CDR3nt: TGTGCCAGCTCAACGGGCAGGGGAGGGAGCAATCAGCCCCAGCATTTT
abundance: -; v_gene: TRBV6-1; j_gene: TRBJ1-6; d_gene: -; CDR3aa: CASSEDRDSPLHF; CDR3nt: TGTGCCAGCAGTGAAGACAGGGATTCACCCCTCCACTTT
abundance: -; v_gene: TRBV10-1; j_gene: TRBJ1-2; d_gene: TRBD1; CDR3aa: CASNTDRGRHGYTF; CDR3nt: TGCGCCAGCAACACCGACAGGGGGCGTCATGGCTACACCTTC
abundance: few; v_gene: TRBV19; j_gene: TRBJ1-1; d_gene: TRBD1; CDR3aa: CASSRNRGTEAFF; CDR3nt: TGTGCCAGTAGTAGAAACAGGGGCACTGAAGCTTTCTTT
abundance: -; v_gene: TRBV5-1; j_gene: TRBJ1-1; d_gene: TRBD1; CDR3aa: CASMGQGVTEAFF; CDR3nt: TGCGCCAGCATGGGACAGGGTGTTACTGAAGCTTTCTTT
abundance: -; v_gene: TRBV5-4; j_gene: TRBJ2-1; d_gene: TRBD2; CDR3aa: CASSFTLGRGSNEQFF; CDR3nt: TGTGCCAGCAGCTTCACCCTTGGGCGGGGGAGCAATGAGCAGTTCTTC
abundance: -; v_gene: TRBV14; j_gene: TRBJ2-1; d_gene: TRBD2; CDR3aa: CASSLGLGEVAGRNEQFF; CDR3nt: TGTGCCAGCAGCCTCGGCCTGGGTGAGGTAGCGGGGAGGAATGAGCAGTTCTTC
abundance: -; v_gene: TRBV2; j_gene: TRBJ2-6; d_gene: TRBD2; CDR3aa: CASRVRAGGSGANVLTF; CDR3nt: TGTGCCAGCAGGGTCAGAGCGGGAGGCTCTGGGGCCAACGTCCTGACTTTC
abundance: once; v_gene: TRBV7-9; j_gene: TRBJ2-7; d_gene: TRBD2; CDR3aa: CASSILAGALYEQYF; CDR3nt: TGTGCCAGCAGCATACTAGCGGGAGCTCTCTACGAGCAGTACTTC
abundance: few; v_gene: TRBV19; j_gene: TRBJ2-3; d_gene: TRBD2; CDR3aa: CASSFPSGGQLRAQYF; CDR3nt: TGTGCCAGTTCCTTTCCTAGCGGGGGCCAACTTAGGGCGCAGTATTTT
abundance: -; v_gene: TRBV7-9; j_gene: TRBJ1-1; d_gene: -; CDR3aa: CASSPAGVIEAFF; CDR3nt: TGTGCCAGCAGTCCCGCAGGGGTTATAGAAGCTTTCTTT
abundance: -; v_gene: TRBV5-1; j_gene: TRBJ2-7; d_gene: -; CDR3aa: CASSLEAGYSPGEQYF; CDR3nt: TGCGCCAGCAGCTTGGAGGCCGGGTATAGTCCGGGTGAGCAGTACTTC
abundance: -; v_gene: TRBV27; j_gene: TRBJ1-2; d_gene: TRBD1; CDR3aa: CASSLTGTHGYTF; CDR3nt: TGTGCCAGCAGTCTGACAGGGACCCATGGCTACACCTTC
abundance: -; v_gene: TRBV5-1; j_gene: TRBJ2-3; d_gene: TRBD1; CDR3aa: CASSPNGQGTKVDTQYF; CDR3nt: TGCGCCAGCAGCCCGAATGGACAGGGGACGAAGGTAGATACGCAGTATTTT
abundance: -; v_gene: TRBV19; j_gene: TRBJ1-6; d_gene: TRBD1; CDR3aa: CASSATGLGSPLHF; CDR3nt: TGTGCCAGTAGTGCGACAGGGTTAGGCTCACCCCTCCACTTT
abundance: -; v_gene: TRBV2; j_gene: TRBJ2-1; d_gene: TRBD2; CDR3aa: CASGGLGRVGQFF; CDR3nt: TGTGCCAGCGGGGGACTAGGCAGAGTAGGGCAGTTCTTC
abundance: -; v_gene: TRBV19; j_gene: TRBJ2-2; d_gene: -; CDR3aa: CASSTTGNTGELFF; CDR3nt: TGTGCCAGTAGTACCACAGGGAACACCGGGGAGCTGTTTTTT
abundance: -; v_gene: TRBV7-9; j_gene: TRBJ2-1; d_gene: -; CDR3aa: CASRHGTAAFF; CDR3nt: TGTGCCAGCAGACATGGGACTGCGGCGTTCTTC
abundance: -; v_gene: TRBV14; j_gene: TRBJ1-4; d_gene: -; CDR3aa: CASSPGGGEKLFF; CDR3nt: TGTGCCAGCAGCCCGGGGGGGGGTGAAAAACTGTTTTTT
abundance: few; v_gene: TRBV7-2; j_gene: TRBJ2-7; d_gene: TRBD2; CDR3aa: CASSFLAGGNYEQYF; CDR3nt: TGTGCCAGCAGCTTTCTAGCGGGAGGGAACTACGAGCAGTACTTC
abundance: -; v_gene: TRBV12-3/TRBV12-4; j_gene: TRBJ1-1; d_gene: -; CDR3aa: CASSAVVRFAFF; CDR3nt: TGTGCCAGCAGCGCTGTAGTGAGGTTCGCTTTCTTT
abundance: -; v_gene: TRBV6-6; j_gene: TRBJ2-7; d_gene: -; CDR3aa: CASSPGHLYEQYF; CDR3nt: TGTGCCAGCAGTCCGGGACACCTTTACGAGCAGTACTTC